This T cell receptor beta chain was captured by sequencing in a study of response to subunit inactivated influenza vaccine. A few counts support this clonotype. The antigen is undetermined. Since a much larger clone is just one base distant, this may be a read error. Study outcomes and limitations: Researchers suggested that each seasonal influenza vaccination recruits few new T cells.

TCRdb itself ran the RT-PCR reads through MiXCR, one entry per CDR3 protein. The repertoire includes 300,000 to 350,000 distinct CDR3 sequences, 20% to 25% of them detected once, and about 10% sits in the top ten. Sequencing was performed on PBMCs from blood, taken less than 22 months after vaccination. This sequence originates from a man aged 45-69 years who received an inactivated influenza vaccine.

The CDR3 sequence: CAWSRPGYGALF. In DNA, the CDR3 is TGTGCCTGGAGCCGCCCTGGGTACGGAGCTTTATTT. The chain joins TRBV30 to TRBJ1-1; D is undetermined. The CDR3 is made up of 12 amino acids. Per the germline V gene, CDR1 is GTSNPN and CDR2 is SVGIG (reference sequence).